A selection of T cell receptor beta chains follows, all from one sample in a study of PD-1 blockade in classical Hodgkin lymphoma. Here immunoSEQ multiplex PCR was the method, and the copy in TCRdb shows in-frame clones only, minus some. The sample lists some 93,000 clones; roughly 78% were seen once. Sample: peripheral blood mononuclear cells (PBMCs), taken before the fourth cycle of nivolumab. Every receptor here comes from a human donor with classical Hodgkin lymphoma. Each CDR3 is given with its conserved first and last residue. A D gene is named only where the DNA matches it firmly. Expanded clones are given a class, and other clones once, few, many or no size at all.

v_gene: TRBV9; d_gene: NA; abundance: few; j_gene: TRBJ2-1; CDR3nt: TGTGCCAGCAGCGTAGAGCTAGGGGCCCACAATGAGCAGTTCTTC; CDR3aa: CASSVELGAHNEQFF
v_gene: TRBV5-1; d_gene: NA; abundance: NA; j_gene: TRBJ1-5; CDR3nt: TGCGCCAGCAGCACTGGCCCCGATCAGCCCCAGCATTTT; CDR3aa: CASSTGPDQPQHF
v_gene: TRBV7-9; d_gene: NA; abundance: NA; j_gene: TRBJ2-7; CDR3nt: TGTGCCATACGCGGGACCCCCACAACCGGCTACGAGCAGTACTTC; CDR3aa: CAIRGTPTTGYEQYF
v_gene: TRBV28; d_gene: NA; abundance: once; j_gene: TRBJ2-7; CDR3nt: TGTGCCAGCAGTTTACTAGCGATGAGATACGAGCAGTACTTC; CDR3aa: CASSLLAMRYEQYF
v_gene: TRBV27; d_gene: TRBD1; abundance: NA; j_gene: TRBJ2-7; CDR3nt: TGTGCCAGCAGTTACCGGACAGGTCCAAACTACGAGCAGTACTTC; CDR3aa: CASSYRTGPNYEQYF
v_gene: TRBV10-3; d_gene: TRBD2; abundance: many; j_gene: TRBJ2-7; CDR3nt: TGTGCCATCAGTTCTAGCGGGAGGGCGAACTCCTACGAGCAGTACTTC; CDR3aa: CAISSSGRANSYEQYF
v_gene: TRBV12-1; d_gene: NA; abundance: NA; j_gene: TRBJ1-5; CDR3nt: TGTGCCAGCAGCAGCCGAAGGACGTCAGGGGGAAATAGCAATCAGCCCCAGCATTTT; CDR3aa: CASSSRRTSGGNSNQPQHF
v_gene: TRBV6-6; d_gene: TRBD1; abundance: once; j_gene: TRBJ1-5; CDR3nt: TGTGCCAGCAGTTTAGACAGGGCGGCCCAGCCCCAGCATTTT; CDR3aa: CASSLDRAAQPQHF
v_gene: TRBV11-2; d_gene: NA; abundance: once; j_gene: TRBJ2-7; CDR3nt: TGTGCCAGCAGTAGGGTTCACGAGCAGTACTTC; CDR3aa: CASSRVHEQYF
v_gene: TRBV19; d_gene: NA; abundance: NA; j_gene: TRBJ1-1; CDR3nt: TGTGCCAGTAGCCCGAGAGGGGCGGGGGGCCTACGCACTGAAGCTTTCTTT; CDR3aa: CASSPRGAGGLRTEAFF
v_gene: TRBV5-1; d_gene: NA; abundance: NA; j_gene: TRBJ1-1; CDR3nt: TGCGCCAGCAGCCCTGGCCTGGGCACTGAAGCTTTCTTT; CDR3aa: CASSPGLGTEAFF
v_gene: TRBV28; d_gene: NA; abundance: NA; j_gene: TRBJ1-2; CDR3nt: TGTGCCAGCAGTAGTCGGCACTATGGCTACACCTTC; CDR3aa: CASSSRHYGYTF
v_gene: TRBV7-3; d_gene: NA; abundance: NA; j_gene: TRBJ1-1; CDR3nt: TGTGCCAGCAGCTTAACGGGGGTAGGGAACACTGAAGCTTTCTTT; CDR3aa: CASSLTGVGNTEAFF
v_gene: TRBV6-6; d_gene: TRBD1; abundance: NA; j_gene: TRBJ2-7; CDR3nt: TGTGCCAGCAGTTACACCTTGACAGGGGCCAGCTACGAGCAGTACTTC; CDR3aa: CASSYTLTGASYEQYF
v_gene: TRBV7-2; d_gene: TRBD2; abundance: few; j_gene: TRBJ2-1; CDR3nt: TGTGCCAGCAGCCCCGGACTAGCGGGAGGTGAGCAGTTCTTC; CDR3aa: CASSPGLAGGEQFF
v_gene: TRBV11-2; d_gene: TRBD1; abundance: NA; j_gene: TRBJ1-1; CDR3nt: TGTGCCAGCAGCTTAGCCGGACAGGTCGTAACTTTCTTT; CDR3aa: CASSLAGQVVTFF
v_gene: TRBV5-1; d_gene: TRBD1; abundance: NA; j_gene: TRBJ1-6; CDR3nt: TGCGCCAGCACTCAAACCGGGACAGGGGTTGATTCACCCCTCCACTTT; CDR3aa: CASTQTGTGVDSPLHF
v_gene: TRBV7-9; d_gene: NA; abundance: once; j_gene: TRBJ2-5; CDR3nt: TGTGCCAGCACCCACGGAAACAGGGTTACGGGCCAAGAGACCCAGTACTTC; CDR3aa: CASTHGNRVTGQETQYF
v_gene: TRBV5-1; d_gene: TRBD2; abundance: NA; j_gene: TRBJ2-3; CDR3nt: TGCGCCAGCAGCCCGGGACTAGCGGGGGCTCCAGCCCTCACAGATACGCAGTATTTT; CDR3aa: CASSPGLAGAPALTDTQYF
v_gene: TRBV6-6; d_gene: NA; abundance: NA; j_gene: TRBJ1-2; CDR3nt: TGTGCCAGCAGTTACAGCGGCAACTATGGCTACACCTTC; CDR3aa: CASSYSGNYGYTF
v_gene: TRBV29-1; d_gene: TRBD2; abundance: once; j_gene: TRBJ2-5; CDR3nt: TGCAGCGTGGCGGGAGCGGGAGGGCGGGAGACCCAGTACTTC; CDR3aa: CSVAGAGGRETQYF
v_gene: TRBV27; d_gene: TRBD1; abundance: NA; j_gene: TRBJ2-7; CDR3nt: TGTGCCAGCAGCCTCGGACAGGACGTTTCCGAGCAGTACTTC; CDR3aa: CASSLGQDVSEQYF
v_gene: TRBV6-5; d_gene: NA; abundance: NA; j_gene: TRBJ2-1; CDR3nt: TGTGCCAGCAGTTACCAGCAACCAATCTACAATGAGCAGTTCTTC; CDR3aa: CASSYQQPIYNEQFF